This T cell receptor (beta chain) was sequenced in a study of shared clonotypes between healthy human individuals. Profiling relied on immunoSEQ multiplex PCR, and the TCRdb table lists in-frame clones only, not all of them. The sample contains roughly 2 million clones, nearly 97% of which appear only once. Study-level points and caveats: Estimated clonotype richness was generally higher in naive than memory subsets.

This clone was observed once. The antigen is undetermined. At the DNA level, this CDR3 is encoded by other sequences in the same sample as well. CDR3 length: 16 amino acids. Germline CDR1 and CDR2: SEHNR and FQNEAQ (reference sequence). Germline trimming cut 1 base from V and 2 bases from J; bases unmatched to any gene: 4. The sample consisted of naive CD4+ T cells sorted from blood. As for subset: CD45RA+ positively selected. The rearrangement joins TRBV7-9 to TRBJ2-3; 9 bases match TRBD2. The receptor's source is a man younger than 30 in good health. The CDR3 sequence is CASSLVLAGNTDTQYF. CDR3 sequence (DNA): TGTGCCAGCAGCTTAGTTCTAGCGGGGAACACAGATACGCAGTATTTT. Filled out from reference TRBV7-9 and TRBJ2-3, the complete variable domain reads DTGVSQNPRHKITKRGQNVTFRCDPISEHNRLYWYRQTLGQGPEFLTYFQNEAQLEKSRLLSDRFSAERPKGSFSTLEIQRTEQGDSAMYLCASSLVLAGNTDTQYFGPGTRLTVL.